This passage covers 11 T cell receptor beta chains from one sample sequenced in a study of identical twins. TCRdb called the 5' RACE reads again in MiXCR, with one record for every CDR3 protein. Of 1.5 million to 2 million distinct CDR3 sequences listed, around 29% are singletons. The material sequenced was cord blood. All receptors come from a newborn girl in good health.

This clonotype was counted ten times or more. The V call is TRBV5-1, the J call TRBJ2-7; no clear D. The CDR3 sequence is 13 residues long. V shed 0 bases and J shed 2 bases, with 6 bases lying between them. CDR1 and CDR2 from the germline V gene are SGHRS and YFSETQ. Here the CDR3 reads CASSLEQTYEQYF. As DNA, the CDR3 is TGCGCCAGCAGCTTGGAACAGACCTACGAGCAGTACTTC.

This clonotype came up a few times. This chain connects TRBV6-5 to TRBJ2-2; TRBD1 matches 9 bases. This CDR3 is 18 amino acids long. From germline, CDR1 is MNHEY and CDR2 SVGAGI. Germline trimming cut 2 bases from V and 0 bases from J; bases unmatched to any gene: 7. As DNA, the CDR3 is TGTGCCAGCAGTTACCCAATTACAGGGGGCGCGAACACCGGGGAGCTGTTTTTT. Residues: CASSYPITGGANTGELFF.

In its sample, this clonotype was seen a few times. This rearrangement joins TRBV2 to TRBJ2-7; D is ambiguous. Per the germline V gene, CDR1 is SNHLY and CDR2 is FYNNEI. With 3 bases removed from V and 0 bases from J, the gap between germline ends came to 9 bases. CDR3 size: 14 residues. The CDR3 DNA reads TGTGCCAGCAGTGATCCTAGGTCCTCCTACGAGCAGTACTTC. Protein: CASSDPRSSYEQYF. Complete variable domain (other parts from reference TRBV2 and TRBJ2-7): EPEVTQTPSHQVTQMGQEVILRCVPISNHLYFYWYRQILGQKVEFLVSFYNNEISEKSEIFDDQFSVERPDGSNFTLKIRSTKLEDSAMYFCASSDPRSSYEQYFGPGTRLTVT.

This clonotype was found a few times. The chain carries TRBV11-2 and TRBJ2-5; no reliable D call. Gene TRBJ2-7 matches the end of the DNA better, so the J call may be wrong. Per the germline V gene, CDR1 is SGHAT and CDR2 is FQNNGV. The CDR3 totals 13 residues. This chain's CDR3 is CASSPNAGSEQYF. The DNA for the CDR3 is TGTGCCAGCAGCCCTAACGCCGGTAGCGAGCAGTACTTC.

This rearrangement joins TRBV7-9 to TRBJ2-7; D is tentatively TRBD1 or TRBD2 (5 bases each). Germline values: CDR1 SEHNR, CDR2 FQNEAQ (reference sequence). Trimming took off 5 bases at V and 5 bases at J, with 16 bases between the two ends. This CDR3 has 14 residues. Here the CDR3 reads CASSPSDGADEQYF. In DNA, the CDR3 is TGTGCCAGCAGCCCTTCAGACGGGGCAGACGAGCAGTACTTC.

In DNA form, the CDR3 reads TGTGCCAGCAGCTTAAGAGCGGGGGGGCTCTACAATGAGCAGTACTTC. It yields the protein CASSLRAGGLYNEQYF. The chain is built from TRBV7-2 and TRBJ2-1; 10 bases are a match to TRBD2. The J call may be incorrect, as the DNA end agrees better with TRBJ2-7. In germline, CDR1 is SGHTA, CDR2 FQGNSA. CDR3 size: 16 residues.

This chain joins TRBV10-3 and TRBJ2-6, with TRBD1 matching 7 bases. The V segment lost 6 bases and the J segment 4 bases; nucleotides outside the gene matches: 6. CDR3 size: 15 residues. The germline CDR1 and CDR2 sequences are ENHRY and SYGVKD. Here the CDR3 reads CAISKGASGANVLTF. For the CDR3, the DNA is TGTGCCATCAGCAAGGGGGCTTCGGGGGCCAACGTCCTGACTTTC.

The J gene is TRBJ2-1, the V gene TRBV20-1; D not certain. Deletions cut 2 bases from V and 0 bases from J, with 8 bases between. Germline assignment: CDR1 DFQATT and CDR2 SNEGSKA (reference sequence). CDR3 length: 14 residues. CDR3 DNA: TGCAGTGCTAGAAGCCTGGGCTCCTACAATGAGCAGTTCTTC. Translated: CSARSLGSYNEQFF.

This chain connects TRBV27 to TRBJ1-2; possible D gene TRBD1, 5 bases. The CDR3 totals 16 residues. Germline-derived CDR1 and CDR2 are MNHEY and SMNVEV (reference sequence). V was cut by 3 bases and J by 8 bases, with 22 bases left in between. Here the CDR3 DNA reads TGTGCCAGCAGTTTGAAATGGAAGGGGACGGCGGCCGGCTACACCTTC. This codes for CASSLKWKGTAAGYTF.

This chain uses TRBV19 with TRBJ2-1; D gene uncertain. The CDR3 spans 15 residues. Per germline, CDR1 LNHDA and CDR2 SQIVND (reference sequence). Deletions cut 2 bases from V and 0 bases from J, with 8 bases between. Written as DNA, the CDR3 is TGTGCCAGTAGTATAACCGCGTACTCCTACAATGAGCAGTTCTTC. Amino acid sequence: CASSITAYSYNEQFF.

V usage is TRBV20-1 and J usage is TRBJ2-5; 7 nucleotides agree with TRBD2. V shed 0 bases and J 3 bases; nucleotides not matched to a gene: 4. Germline assignment: CDR1 DFQATT and CDR2 SNEGSKA (reference sequence). The CDR3 is 14 amino acids. CDR3 loop: CSARDASGKETQYF. CDR3 DNA: TGCAGTGCTAGAGACGCTAGCGGAAAAGAGACCCAGTACTTC.